The 20 T cell receptor beta chains in this list originate from one sample, sequenced in a study of T cell changes during pregnancy in multiple sclerosis. Here immunoSEQ multiplex PCR was the method, and the copy in TCRdb shows in-frame clones only, minus some. The sample shows roughly 76,000 clones, 75% to 95% of them seen only once. Sequenced material: CD4+ T cells from peripheral blood mononuclear cells, taken in the second trimester of pregnancy. These receptor sequences come from a female donor with multiple sclerosis, enrolled in a pregnancy study.

V is TRBV7-6 and J is TRBJ1-1; 7 positions match TRBD1. Germline CDR1 is SGHVS and CDR2 is FNYEAQ. This CDR3 region has 16 residues. V gave up 2 bases and J gave up 4 bases; unmatched junction bases: 10. CDR3 residues: CASSLIGGELGTEAFF. The CDR3 bases are TGTGCCAGCAGCTTAATAGGGGGCGAGCTAGGCACTGAAGCTTTCTTT.

This clone was observed many times. The V and J genes are TRBV28 and TRBJ2-7; weak D call: TRBD2 (6 bases). The V gene's germline CDR1 is MDHEN and CDR2 SYDVKM. The CDR3 is 15 residues long. V was shortened by 3 bases and J by 1 base, with 13 bases between the two germline ends. The CDR3 is CASSFVISGSYEQYF. Written as DNA, the CDR3 is TGTGCCAGCAGTTTCGTCATAAGCGGGTCCTACGAGCAGTACTTC.

The V call is TRBV14, the J call TRBJ1-1; D is uncertain. Germline CDR1 SGHDN, CDR2 FVKESK. The V and J ends lost 0 bases and 0 bases respectively, with 8 bases between them. The CDR3 consists of 15 residues. CDR3 region: CASSQEKSMNTEAFF. The CDR3 DNA follows: TGTGCCAGCAGCCAAGAGAAAAGCATGAACACTGAAGCTTTCTTT.

The chain uses TRBV2 and TRBJ2-7; 10 bases match TRBD1. Germline V CDR1 and CDR2: SNHLY, FYNNEI. The CDR3 sequence is 16 residues long. V was clipped by 7 bases and J by 2 bases; unmatched bases: 11. The CDR3 protein is CASTLRRDRGPYEQYF. The DNA of the CDR3 is TGTGCCAGCACCCTGCGCCGGGACAGGGGACCCTACGAGCAGTACTTC.

The rearrangement uses TRBV5-6 and TRBJ2-3; maybe TRBD1 (6 bases). Trimming cost V 1 base and J 1 base, with 10 bases left between them. The germline V gene has CDR1 SGHDT and CDR2 YYEEEE. The CDR3 runs 15 residues. This CDR3 reads CASSLRTVGTDTQYF. The CDR3 nucleotides are TGTGCCAGCAGCTTGAGGACAGTGGGCACAGATACGCAGTATTTT.

The J gene is TRBJ2-5, the V gene TRBV7-9; D gene ambiguous. The V gene lost 7 bases and the J gene lost 0 bases, with 3 bases spanning the gap. Germline CDR1 and CDR2: SEHNR and FQNEAQ (reference sequence). The CDR3 loop spans 11 amino acids. The DNA for the CDR3 is TGTGCCAGCACCAACCAAGAGACCCAGTACTTC. This translates into CASTNQETQYF.

The rearrangement joins TRBV12-5 to TRBJ1-1, with D unresolved. The V and J ends lost 0 bases and 7 bases respectively, with 3 bases between them. The germline V gene has CDR1 LGHNT and CDR2 FRNRAP. The CDR3 length is 11 residues. The CDR3 sequence: CASGLVSEAFF. CDR3 in DNA: TGTGCTAGTGGTTTGGTTAGTGAAGCTTTCTTT.

The chain carries TRBV30 and TRBJ1-2, with 7 bases matching TRBD1. The CDR3 length is 11 residues. The ends lost 3 bases at V and 7 bases at J; junction bases unmatched: 2. Germline values: CDR1 GTSNPN, CDR2 SVGIG (reference sequence). CDR3 nucleotide sequence: TGTGCCTGGAGCCCAGGGGGTGGCTACACCTTC. It translates to CAWSPGGGYTF.

The chain carries TRBV21-1 and TRBJ2-7; TRBD1 is taken as the D call from the table, unchecked against the DNA. TRBV21-1 is noted as a pseudogene. The CDR3 is made up of 15 amino acids. The DNA of the CDR3 is TGTGCCAGCAGCAAAGCTCACGGACAGGGGAAAGAGCAGTACTTC. Residues: CASSKAHGQGKEQYF.

The CDR3 coding sequence is TGTGCCTGGAGTGTACGGACAGGGGACACCGGGGAGCTGTTTTTT. Translation: CAWSVRTGDTGELFF. The rearrangement joins TRBV30 to TRBJ2-2; 9 bases line up with TRBD1. Trimming took 0 bases from V and 3 from J; bases not matched to a gene: 2. Per the germline V gene, CDR1 is GTSNPN and CDR2 is SVGIG (reference sequence). The CDR3 extends over 15 amino acids.

V is TRBV18 and J is TRBJ2-2; a weak D match, TRBD1 (6 bases). The CDR3 loop spans 17 amino acids. CDR1 KGHSH and CDR2 LQKENI come from the germline V gene. The V end was cut by 5 bases, the J end by 0 bases, with 16 bases between. The CDR3 reads CASSAKWTASNTGELFF. CDR3 DNA sequence: TGTGCCAGCTCAGCAAAGTGGACAGCGTCGAACACCGGGGAGCTGTTTTTT.

In its sample, this clone was seen once. The chain has TRBV10-3 and TRBJ2-7, with a possible D match to TRBD1 (6 bases). The V end lost 10 bases, the J end lost 5 bases, and 12 bases lay between the germline ends. The V gene's germline CDR1 is ENHRY and CDR2 SYGVKD. The CDR3 is made up of 11 amino acids. CDR3 sequence (DNA): TGTGCCACTACAGGGACGGACGAGCAGTACTTC. This encodes CATTGTDEQYF.

The chain employs TRBV5-4 and TRBJ1-1; 7 bases line up with TRBD1. CDR3 size: 14 residues. Trimming cost V 4 bases and J 0 bases; bases outside gene matches: 3. Germline-derived CDR1 and CDR2 are SGHNT and YYREEE (reference sequence). CDR3 bases: TGTGCCAGCAGCCGACAGGGACTGAACACTGAAGCTTTCTTT. Translation: CASSRQGLNTEAFF.

The chain links TRBV18 to TRBJ2-1; D possibly corresponds to TRBD1 (6 bases). This CDR3 region has 15 residues. V lost 0 bases and J 15 bases, leaving 21 bases between the germline ends. Germline V gives CDR1 KGHSH, CDR2 LQKENI. CDR3 nucleotide sequence: TGTGCCAGCTCACCACCCTTCCAGGGACAAATATCGCGGTTCTTC. It encodes CASSPPFQGQISRFF.

This sequence joins TRBV2 and TRBJ2-7, with D uncertain. In germline, CDR1 is SNHLY, CDR2 FYNNEI. The CDR3 consists of 12 residues. The V and J ends lost 4 bases and 2 bases respectively, with 6 bases between them. The CDR3 here is CASSVATYEQYF. The CDR3 DNA is TGTGCCAGCAGTGTAGCCACCTACGAGCAGTACTTC.

The chain carries TRBV7-6 and TRBJ2-5, with 8 bases that match TRBD2. V was pared by 2 bases and J by 5 bases, with 4 bases of the junction left unmatched. Germline CDR1 is SGHVS and CDR2 is FNYEAQ. This CDR3 spans 14 amino acids. The CDR3 coding sequence is TGTGCCAGCAGCTTATCGGGGGGGATGGAGACCCAGTACTTC. As protein: CASSLSGGMETQYF.

The chain combines TRBV7-2 with TRBJ2-3; 11 positions match TRBD2. CDR3 size: 16 residues. With 5 bases clipped from V and 2 bases from J, the junction kept 6 bases outside the gene matches. The germline V gene encodes CDR1 SGHTA and CDR2 FQGNSA. The CDR3 region has the DNA TGTGCCAGCAGCCCAAGACTAGCGGGAACCACAGATACGCAGTATTTT. This encodes CASSPRLAGTTDTQYF.

The chain couples TRBV15 to TRBJ1-4; the match to TRBD1 covers 8 bases. Per germline, CDR1 LNHNV and CDR2 YYDKDF (reference sequence). The CDR3 sequence is 16 residues long. V lost 1 base to trimming and J lost 8 bases; unmatched junction nucleotides: 9. The CDR3 sequence is CATSRAGQGGKEKLFF. In DNA form, the CDR3 reads TGTGCCACCAGCAGAGCTGGACAGGGAGGAAAGGAAAAACTGTTTTTT.

The J gene is TRBJ1-2, the V gene TRBV14, with TRBD1 as a possible D gene (6 bases). V dropped 1 base and J dropped 4 bases, with 13 bases sitting between them. Germline CDR1 reads SGHDN; CDR2 reads FVKESK. This CDR3 has 15 residues. CDR3 in amino acids: CASSQGLGQTYGYTF. In DNA form, the CDR3 reads TGTGCCAGCAGCCAAGGTCTCGGACAGACCTATGGCTACACCTTC. Together with reference TRBV14 and TRBJ1-2, the CDR3 gives the full variable domain: EAGVTQFPSHSVIEKGQTVTLRCDPISGHDNLYWYRRVMGKEIKFLLHFVKESKQDESGMPNNRFLAERTGGTYSTLKVQPAELEDSGVYFCASSQGLGQTYGYTFGSGTRLTVV.

This chain joins TRBV28 and TRBJ1-1; D gene uncertain. With 8 bases removed from V and 12 bases from J, the gap between germline ends came to 19 bases. Germline CDR1 and CDR2: MDHEN and SYDVKM. This CDR3 region has 12 residues. The CDR3 region has the DNA TGTGCCAGCGCTACCATGCCCTGGAGAACTTTCTTT. This gives the protein CASATMPWRTFF. Full variable domain (remainder filled in from reference TRBV28 and TRBJ1-1): DVKVTQSSRYLVKRTGEKVFLECVQDMDHENMFWYRQDPGLGLRLIYFSYDVKMKEKGDIPEGYSVSREKKERFSLILESASTNQTSMYLCASATMPWRTFFGQGTRLTVV.